This entry lists 15 T cell receptor beta chains sequenced from one sample in a study of blood T cells in healthy people across ages. Sample-barcoded 5' priming and a J-beta primer mix drove a second PCR of about 6 to 12 cycles. Via MiXCR, TCRdb re-called the 5' RACE reads, giving one row per CDR3 protein. The table records roughly 1,700,000 distinct CDR3 sequences, roughly 28% of them present only once. The sample comprised blood. These receptors were taken from a woman in her twenties or thirties in good health.

V usage is TRBV7-6 and J usage is TRBJ1-1; D possibly corresponds to TRBD1 (5 bases). This CDR3 comprises 14 residues. The germline V gene has CDR1 SGHVS and CDR2 FNYEAQ. The V gene lost 1 base and the J gene lost 3 bases, with 9 bases spanning the gap. The DNA of the CDR3 is TGTGCCAGCAGCTTAGGGGGACTACACACTGAAGCTTTCTTT. Its translation: CASSLGGLHTEAFF.

About this clonotype itself: A much larger clone lies one base from this, so it may be a read error. J is TRBJ1-1 and V is TRBV2; a possible D gene is TRBD1 (5 bases). There are 15 residues in the CDR3. The germline V gene encodes CDR1 SNHLY and CDR2 FYNNEI. CDR3 protein: CASSESSGRGTEASF. CDR3 DNA: TGTGCCAGCAGTGAATCATCCGGGAGGGGCACTGAAGCTTCCTTT.

This clonotype showed up just a few times. V is TRBV3-1 and J is TRBJ1-6; 8 nucleotides align to TRBD1. The length of the CDR3 is 14 residues. Trimming cost V 3 bases and J 12 bases; bases outside gene matches: 7. CDR1 and CDR2 from the germline V gene are LGHDT and YNNKEL (reference sequence). CDR3 protein: CASSHRDRREPLHF. The CDR3 DNA reads as TGTGCCAGCAGCCACCGGGACAGGAGGGAACCCCTCCACTTT.

The chain is built from TRBV28 and TRBJ2-7, with D possibly called TRBD1 or TRBD2 (6 bases each). Germline-derived CDR1 and CDR2 are MDHEN and SYDVKM. CDR3 size: 17 residues. V gave up 2 bases and J gave up 6 bases, with 23 bases separating them. The CDR3 nucleotides read TGTGCCAGCAGTTTACGGGGGTCCCGGGGGCCGGGGTCCGAGCAGTACTTC. Its protein product is CASSLRGSRGPGSEQYF. The whole variable domain, remainder taken from reference TRBV28 and TRBJ2-7, is DVKVTQSSRYLVKRTGEKVFLECVQDMDHENMFWYRQDPGLGLRLIYFSYDVKMKEKGDIPEGYSVSREKKERFSLILESASTNQTSMYLCASSLRGSRGPGSEQYFGPGTRLTVT.

V usage is TRBV15 and J usage is TRBJ1-1; D remains ambiguous. From germline, CDR1 is LNHNV and CDR2 YYDKDF (reference sequence). The CDR3 spans 14 residues. The V gene lost 5 bases and the J gene lost 1 base, with 11 bases spanning the gap. In DNA form, the CDR3 reads TGTGCCACCAGCTACCTCGGACGGAACACTGAAGCTTTCTTT. Translation gives CATSYLGRNTEAFF.

As concerns this clonotype: Germline is not matched at one junction end, which may reflect a read error. The chain links TRBV28 to TRBJ2-6; TRBD1 agrees at 7 bases. The CDR3 sequence is 17 residues long. The V gene's germline CDR1 is MDHEN and CDR2 SYDVKM. CDR3 DNA: TGTGCCAGCAGCCCACAACAGGGGCGCTCTGGGACCAACGTCCTGACTTTC. This gives the protein CASSPQQGRSGTNVLTF. The variable domain in full, completed from reference TRBV28 and TRBJ2-6, reads DVKVTQSSRYLVKRTGEKVFLECVQDMDHENMFWYRQDPGLGLRLIYFSYDVKMKEKGDIPEGYSVSREKKERFSLILESASTNQTSMYLCASSPQQGRSGTNVLTFGAGSRLTVL.

This clonotype was seen repeatedly, ten times or more. V gene TRBV12-3 or TRBV12-4 combines with J gene TRBJ1-5, with unresolved D. The CDR3 is 14 residues long. V lost 2 bases and J 5 bases, leaving 10 bases between the germline ends. DNA of the CDR3: TGTGCCAGCAGTTTAACGGGGTACGATCAGCCCCAGCATTTT. Encoded protein: CASSLTGYDQPQHF.

This clonotype has only a few counts. A read error may produce the germline difference seen at one junction end. The chain couples TRBV12-3 or TRBV12-4 to TRBJ2-6; perhaps D is TRBD1 or TRBD2 (5 bases each). The CDR3 runs to 15 residues. This chain's CDR3 is CASSFTAAGANVRTF. For the CDR3, the DNA is TGTGCCAGCAGCTTCACAGCGGCTGGGGCCAACGTCCGGACTTTC.

This clonotype was picked up a small number of times. The V and J genes are TRBV2 and TRBJ2-1; the match to TRBD2 covers 15 bases. The CDR3 covers 18 residues. J was trimmed by 7 bases and V by 5 bases; bases with no gene match: 12. Germline V CDR1 and CDR2: SNHLY, FYNNEI. The CDR3 spells CASSTPRTSGGARNEQFF. The CDR3 DNA reads as TGTGCCAGCAGTACCCCTAGGACTAGCGGGGGGGCTAGGAATGAGCAGTTCTTC.

This clonotype showed up many times. The rearrangement joins TRBV12-3 or TRBV12-4 to TRBJ2-7; TRBD1 agrees at 9 bases. The CDR3 consists of 13 residues. After removal of 8 bases from V and 5 bases from J, the junction contained 7 bases not matched to a gene. In DNA form, the CDR3 reads TGTGCCAGCCGGGACAGGGTAATAGACGAGCAGTACTTC. It is translated as CASRDRVIDEQYF.

Notes on this clonotype: This clone may be a read error of a much larger clone one base away. The chain joins TRBV7-7 to TRBJ2-7, with a possible D match to TRBD1 (5 bases). V lost 5 bases, J lost 7 bases, and 24 bases lay in between. The length of the CDR3 is 16 residues. Germline lookup yields CDR1 SSHAT and CDR2 FNYEAQ (reference sequence). In DNA, the CDR3 is TGTGCCAGCAGCCTGGGGCTTACGGGCACCTACAATGAGCAGTACTTC. This gives the protein CASSLGLTGTYNEQYF.

This chain connects TRBV6-5 to TRBJ1-1; D possibly corresponds to TRBD1 (5 bases). Germline V gene sequence: CDR1 MNHEY, CDR2 SVGAGI. The CDR3 consists of 15 residues. Deletions cut 5 bases from V and 0 bases from J, with 13 bases between. In nucleotides, the CDR3 is TGTGCCAGCAGTGACCCCGGGACCCTGAACACTGAAGCTTTCTTT. Translating it yields CASSDPGTLNTEAFF.

The chain recombines TRBV20-1 with TRBJ2-1; weak D call: TRBD1 (6 bases). CDR3 size: 17 residues. Trimming pared 0 bases from V and 4 bases from J, leaving 19 bases between. Germline values: CDR1 DFQATT, CDR2 SNEGSKA (reference sequence). The CDR3 DNA sequence: TGCAGTGCTAGAGATCCGGGTACAGGGACGGGTTACAATGAGCAGTTCTTC. Translating gives CSARDPGTGTGYNEQFF.

This rearrangement joins TRBV11-2 to TRBJ2-7; D is uncertain. V lost 0 bases and J lost 1, with 7 bases in between. CDR1 and CDR2 (germline): SGHAT, FQNNGV. The length of the CDR3 is 14 residues. For the CDR3, the DNA is TGTGCCAGCAGCTTAGATGTCATTTCCTACGAGCAGTACTTC. This gives the protein CASSLDVISYEQYF.

The chain is built from TRBV11-2 and TRBJ2-1, with TRBD2 identical over 9 bases. Germline-derived CDR1 and CDR2 are SGHAT and FQNNGV. V lost 6 bases and J lost 10; bases outside the gene matches: 13. This CDR3 comprises 15 residues. The CDR3 DNA reads TGTGCCAGCAGTACTAGCGGGTTGGTGGCCAAGGAGCAGTTCTTC. It specifies CASSTSGLVAKEQFF.